The T cell receptor beta chain described here comes from a study of beta chain features in type 1 diabetes. Study conclusions and caveats: A potential PCR bias toward shorter templates would be equal in patient and control samples. Researchers report that Type 1 diabetes patients had moderately but significantly shorter TCRB CDR3s across all four CD4+ subsets. The question of HLA type influencing TCRB rearrangement was one that remained unresolved here.

This clone was found a few times. Its antigen remains unknown. Reverse transcribing all isolated RNA meant expressed TCRB transcripts were sequenced. Approximately 3.6 million reads were obtained on average from naive, central memory and regulatory T cell samples. The protocol was immunoSEQ multiplex PCR, while the TCRdb copy is restricted to in-frame clones and leaves out a portion. The sample includes 550,000 to 850,000 clones, roughly 12% of them seen just once. Germline CDR1 reads GTSNPN; CDR2 reads SVGIG (reference sequence). The CDR3 consists of 11 residues. The V and J ends lost 0 bases and 6 bases respectively, with 6 bases between them.

The sample taken for sequencing was naive CD4+ T cells from blood. The chain recombines TRBV30 with TRBJ2-7; D is ambiguous. The sequence was collected from a man aged 18-30 years with type 1 diabetes. The DNA of the CDR3 is TGTGCCTGGAGTGTACACAGCGAGCAGTACTTC. Translated: CAWSVHSEQYF.